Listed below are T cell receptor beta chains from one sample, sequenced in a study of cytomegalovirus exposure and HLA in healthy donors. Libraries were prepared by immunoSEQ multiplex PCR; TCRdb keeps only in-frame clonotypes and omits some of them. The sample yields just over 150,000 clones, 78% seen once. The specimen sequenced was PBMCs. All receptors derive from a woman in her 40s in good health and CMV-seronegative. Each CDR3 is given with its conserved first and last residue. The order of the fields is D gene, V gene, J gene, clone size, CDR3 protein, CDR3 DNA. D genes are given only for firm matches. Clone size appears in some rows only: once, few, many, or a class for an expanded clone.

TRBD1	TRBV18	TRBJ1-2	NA	CASSPLGQSYGYTF	TGTGCCAGCTCGCCGCTGGGACAGAGCTATGGCTACACCTTC
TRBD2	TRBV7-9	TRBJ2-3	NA	CSSSPLGGGAPDTQYF	TGTTCCAGCAGCCCGCTCGGCGGGGGGGCTCCAGATACGCAGTATTTT
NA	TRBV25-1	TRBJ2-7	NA	CASSGGTYEQYF	TGTGCCAGCAGTGGAGGAACCTACGAGCAGTACTTC
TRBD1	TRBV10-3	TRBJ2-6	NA	CAIRDRDPSGANVLTF	TGTGCCATCAGGGACAGGGATCCCTCTGGGGCCAACGTCCTGACTTTC
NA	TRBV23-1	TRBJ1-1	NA	CASSQCGSKTTTEAFF	TGCGCCAGCAGTCAATGCGGATCGAAGACTACCACTGAAGCTTTCTTT
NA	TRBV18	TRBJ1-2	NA	CASSQDFLNYGYTF	TGTGCCAGCTCTCAGGACTTCCTTAACTATGGCTACACCTTC
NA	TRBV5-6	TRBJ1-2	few	CASSLALGLNYGYTF	TGTGCCAGCAGCTTGGCCCTGGGACTTAACTATGGCTACACCTTC
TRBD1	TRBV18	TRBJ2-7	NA	CASSPTHLGQGAREQYF	TGTGCCAGCTCACCCACCCACCTAGGACAGGGGGCGCGAGAGCAGTACTTC
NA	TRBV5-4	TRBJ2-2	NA	CASSRANRGSTGELFF	TGTGCCAGCAGCCGGGCCAATAGAGGGAGCACCGGGGAGCTGTTTTTT
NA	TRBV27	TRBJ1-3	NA	CASSYSAGNTIYF	TGTGCCAGCAGTTATTCGGCTGGAAACACCATATATTTT
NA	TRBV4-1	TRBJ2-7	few	CASSRDRSDEQYF	TGCGCCAGCAGCCGCGACAGGAGCGACGAGCAGTACTTC
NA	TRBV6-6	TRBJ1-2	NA	CASRTTGQVYGYTF	TGTGCCAGCAGAACCACAGGGCAGGTCTATGGCTACACCTTC
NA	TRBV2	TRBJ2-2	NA	CASSRNTGELFF	TGTGCCAGCTCTCGGAACACCGGGGAGCTGTTTTTT
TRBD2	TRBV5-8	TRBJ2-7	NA	CASSRGGLVSEQYF	TGTGCCAGCAGTCGGGGGGGGCTCGTGTCAGAGCAGTACTTC
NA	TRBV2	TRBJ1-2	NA	CASGGWTSGYTF	TGTGCCAGCGGGGGGTGGACATCCGGCTACACCTTC
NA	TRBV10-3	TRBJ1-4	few	CAISDPGVWDKQGVKLFF	TGTGCCATCAGTGACCCAGGAGTTTGGGACAAACAGGGTGTAAAACTGTTTTTT
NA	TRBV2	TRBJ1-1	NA	CASSVWFDGVKNTEAFF	TGTGCCAGCAGTGTGTGGTTTGATGGAGTTAAGAACACTGAAGCTTTCTTT
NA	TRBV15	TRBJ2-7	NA	CATSRDSSGEQYF	TGTGCCACCAGCAGAGATAGTTCGGGGGAGCAGTACTTC
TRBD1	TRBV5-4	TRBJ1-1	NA	CASSSRDRGGTEAFF	TGTGCCAGCAGCTCAAGGGACAGGGGAGGAACTGAAGCTTTCTTT
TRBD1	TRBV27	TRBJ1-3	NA	CASSWRTGAGNTIYF	TGTGCCAGCAGTTGGCGGACAGGGGCCGGAAACACCATATATTTT
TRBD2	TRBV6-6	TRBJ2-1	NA	CASGPSGRLNEQFF	TGTGCCAGCGGACCTAGCGGGAGACTCAATGAGCAGTTCTTC
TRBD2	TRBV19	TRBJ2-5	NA	CASSRLAGEETQYF	TGTGCCAGTAGTCGACTAGCGGGGGAAGAGACCCAGTACTTC
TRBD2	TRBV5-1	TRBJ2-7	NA	CASSFALAGGPSYEQYF	TGCGCCAGCAGCTTTGCACTAGCGGGGGGCCCCTCCTACGAGCAGTACTTC
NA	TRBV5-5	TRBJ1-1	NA	CASSSGLEALTEAFF	TGTGCCAGCAGCTCGGGGTTAGAGGCTCTCACTGAAGCTTTCTTT
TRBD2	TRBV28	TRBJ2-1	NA	CASSLKGVLAGANEQFF	TGTGCCAGCAGTTTAAAAGGGGTACTAGCGGGGGCCAATGAGCAGTTCTTC
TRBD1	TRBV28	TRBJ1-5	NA	CASSLWGQGQNQPQHF	TGTGCCAGCAGTTTATGGGGACAGGGACAAAATCAGCCCCAGCATTTT
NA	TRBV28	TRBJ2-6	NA	CASRPTGFGANVLTF	TGTGCCAGCAGACCTACAGGGTTTGGGGCCAACGTCCTGACTTTC